This TCR beta chain emerged from a study of T cell changes during pregnancy in multiple sclerosis. CDR3 length equals 14 residues. Germline assignment: CDR1 SGHRS and CDR2 YFSETQ. Trimming took 4 bases from V and 3 from J, leaving 11 bases between them. Sequenced by immunoSEQ multiplex PCR; TCRdb stores in-frame clones only, minus some. The sample lists about 77,000 clones, 89% seen once, with approximately 2% in the top ten. This chain joins TRBV5-1 and TRBJ2-1; the D gene is possibly TRBD2 (6 bases). The sequence was collected from a female donor with multiple sclerosis, enrolled in a pregnancy study. The sequences come from peripheral blood, collected before pregnancy. The CDR3 sequence is CASSPAGLYNEQFF. The CDR3 DNA sequence: TGCGCCAGCAGCCCGGCGGGGCTCTACAATGAGCAGTTCTTC.